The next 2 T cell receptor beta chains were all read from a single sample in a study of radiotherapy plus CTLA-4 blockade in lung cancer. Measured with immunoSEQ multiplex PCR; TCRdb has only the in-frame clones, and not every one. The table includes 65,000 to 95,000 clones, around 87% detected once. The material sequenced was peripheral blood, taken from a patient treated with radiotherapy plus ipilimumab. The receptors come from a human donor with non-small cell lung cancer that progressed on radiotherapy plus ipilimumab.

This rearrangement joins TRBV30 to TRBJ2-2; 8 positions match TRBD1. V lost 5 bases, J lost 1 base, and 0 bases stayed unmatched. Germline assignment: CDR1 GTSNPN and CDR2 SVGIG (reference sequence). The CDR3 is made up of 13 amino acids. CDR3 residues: CAWGTGNTGELFF. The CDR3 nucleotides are TGTGCCTGGGGGACAGGGAACACCGGGGAGCTGTTTTTT.

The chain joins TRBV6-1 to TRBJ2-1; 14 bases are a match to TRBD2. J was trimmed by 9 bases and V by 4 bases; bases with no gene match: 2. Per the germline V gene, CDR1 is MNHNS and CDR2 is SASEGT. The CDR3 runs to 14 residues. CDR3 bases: TGTGCCAGCAGTGCGACTAGCGGGAGGGGTGAGCAGTTCTTC. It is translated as CASSATSGRGEQFF.